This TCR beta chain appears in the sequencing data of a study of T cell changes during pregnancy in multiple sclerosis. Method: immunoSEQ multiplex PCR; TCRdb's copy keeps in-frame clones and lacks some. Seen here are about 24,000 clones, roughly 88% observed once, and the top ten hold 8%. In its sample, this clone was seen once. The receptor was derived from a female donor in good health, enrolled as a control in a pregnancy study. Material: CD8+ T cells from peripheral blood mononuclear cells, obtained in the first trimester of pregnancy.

The CDR3 coding sequence is TGTGCCAGCAGCCAAGATGGCCACACCATATATTTT. This encodes CASSQDGHTIYF. The chain is built from TRBV4-2 and TRBJ1-3, with D unclear. Germline V lookup: CDR1 LGHNA, CDR2 YNFKEQ. The V and J ends lost 0 bases and 8 bases respectively, with 5 bases between them. This CDR3 region has 12 residues.